This T cell receptor beta chain is from a study of blood T cell repertoires in COVID-19. Study as a whole: COVID-19 samples, acute and convalescent, were from the United States, Italy and Spain. Sources were T cells, B-cell-depleted T cells, or PBMCs; the material itself was cDNA or gDNA.

In the source study's methods: Nucleated cell counts were estimated from reference gene primer amplification. Measured with immunoSEQ multiplex PCR; TCRdb has only the in-frame clones, and not every one. The V and J calls and clone size were taken over from that table, and D and trimming were inferred from the DNA. The table has more than 30,000 clones, 80% to 90% seen once. The CDR3 runs 12 residues. V lost 5 bases and J 10 bases, leaving 12 bases between the germline ends. Looked up from germline, CDR1 is SGHTA and CDR2 is FQGTGA. The J gene is TRBJ2-1, the V gene TRBV7-3; TRBD2 is a possible D gene (6 bases). This clonotype originated in a middle-aged woman with active or convalescent COVID-19. The sequencing input was peripheral blood. In nucleotides, the CDR3 is TGTGCCAGCAGCAACGGGGACTGGGAGCAGTTCTTC. Encoded protein: CASSNGDWEQFF.